Included here is one T cell receptor (beta chain) sequence, with context. Participants had their cohort set by participant-reported clinical history. Trimming took 4 bases from V and 5 from J, leaving 6 bases between them. CDR3 length: 12 residues. The germline gives CDR1 SEHNR, CDR2 FQNEAQ (reference sequence). The sample is drawn from a study of blood T cell repertoires in COVID-19. Study in general: Sites across the United States, Italy and Spain contributed samples from acute and convalescent COVID-19.

Clones were read by immunoSEQ multiplex PCR, and TCRdb kept only the in-frame ones, dropping some. The sample yields about 320,000 clones, around 85% seen once. This chain connects TRBV7-9 to TRBJ1-5; D remains unclear. This sequence originates from a woman under 40 who had been exposed to COVID-19. Sequenced sample: PBMCs or T cells enriched from blood (not recorded which). For the CDR3, the DNA is TGTGCCAGCAGCTCCTTCTATCAGCCCCAGCATTTT. Amino acid sequence: CASSSFYQPQHF.